Following are 13 T cell receptor beta chains from one sample sequenced in a study of identical twins. TCRdb used MiXCR to reprocess the 5' RACE reads, holding one entry per CDR3 protein. The sample includes a few hundred thousand distinct CDR3 sequences, 20% to 30% of them seen just once. A further study also used this sample, focusing on T cells expressing NK-cell markers.

Sequencing was performed on CD4+ T cells sorted from blood. The receptors were sampled from a woman aged 18-29 years in good health.

The chain carries TRBV10-3 and TRBJ1-2; D gene uncertain. Germline V gene sequence: CDR1 ENHRY, CDR2 SYGVKD. The ends were cut back, 6 bases at V and 7 bases at J, with 12 bases in the middle. The CDR3 is made up of 12 amino acids. As DNA, the CDR3 is TGTGCCATCAGCGAACAGACCGGTGGCTACACCTTC. Protein: CAISEQTGGYTF.

The genes are TRBV7-9 and TRBJ2-3, with TRBD2 as a possible D gene (6 bases). Deletions cut 5 bases from V and 2 bases from J, with 14 bases between. Germline lookup yields CDR1 SEHNR and CDR2 FQNEAQ (reference sequence). The CDR3 runs 15 residues. CDR3 sequence: CASSPRGATTDTQYF. CDR3 coding DNA: TGTGCCAGCAGCCCGCGGGGAGCCACCACAGATACGCAGTATTTT. Complete variable domain (other parts from reference TRBV7-9 and TRBJ2-3): DTGVSQNPRHKITKRGQNVTFRCDPISEHNRLYWYRQTLGQGPEFLTYFQNEAQLEKSRLLSDRFSAERPKGSFSTLEIQRTEQGDSAMYLCASSPRGATTDTQYFGPGTRLTVL.

The chain combines TRBV6-2 or TRBV6-3 with TRBJ2-2, with D possibly matching TRBD2 (6 bases). Germline CDR1 is MNHEY and CDR2 is SVGEGT. The CDR3 sequence is 16 residues long. Trimming removed 5 bases from V and 3 bases from J, with 16 bases in between. CDR3 residues: CASSDPSAGDTGELFF. The CDR3, as DNA: TGTGCCAGCAGTGACCCTAGCGCCGGGGACACCGGGGAGCTGTTTTTT.

The sample holds a few counts of this clonotype. The chain joins TRBV5-1 to TRBJ2-7; D might be TRBD1 (6 bases). Germline CDR1 SGHRS, CDR2 YFSETQ. Deletions cut 0 bases from V and 3 bases from J, with 7 bases between. CDR3 length: 13 residues. The CDR3 is CASSLETGYEQYF. The DNA for the CDR3 is TGCGCCAGCAGCTTGGAGACAGGCTACGAGCAGTACTTC.

This clonotype occurred a few times. This rearrangement joins TRBV10-3 to TRBJ2-5, with D perhaps matching TRBD2 (5 bases). Deletions cut 6 bases from V and 3 bases from J, with 11 bases between. CDR3 length: 13 amino acids. CDR1 ENHRY and CDR2 SYGVKD come from the germline V gene. CDR3 loop: CAISREYEETQYF. The CDR3 region has the DNA TGTGCCATCAGCCGGGAATATGAAGAGACCCAGTACTTC.

V gene TRBV18 combines with J gene TRBJ2-7; D is perhaps TRBD2 (6 bases). The V end lost 3 bases, the J end lost 5 bases, and 17 bases lay between the germline ends. Germline V CDR1 and CDR2: KGHSH, LQKENI. The CDR3 runs 15 residues. The CDR3 is CASSPPLAVNDEQYF. In nucleotides, the CDR3 is TGTGCCAGCTCACCCCCACTAGCAGTTAACGACGAGCAGTACTTC.

This clonotype was seen only a few times. The chain uses TRBV7-2 and TRBJ2-7; D uncertain. This CDR3 contains 15 residues. CDR1 SGHTA and CDR2 FQGNSA come from the germline V gene. The V and J ends lost 5 bases and 2 bases respectively, with 16 bases between them. The CDR3 nucleotides read TGTGCCAGCAGCCCCTTGGTGGGTCTCGCCTACGAGCAGTACTTC. Its protein is CASSPLVGLAYEQYF.

The V and J genes are TRBV5-5 and TRBJ2-7; the D gene is possibly TRBD2 (5 bases). The CDR3 length is 13 residues. The V gene lost 9 bases and the J gene lost 7 bases, with 20 bases spanning the gap. The germline gives CDR1 SGHKS, CDR2 YYEKEE (reference sequence). The CDR3 DNA reads as TGTGCCATGAGCCTCGGACCGGGCGGGGAGCAGTACTTC. Amino acid sequence: CAMSLGPGGEQYF.

The V call is TRBV5-1, the J call TRBJ2-5; 11 bases agree with TRBD1. Germline loops: CDR1 SGHRS, CDR2 YFSETQ. V shed 0 bases, J shed 6 bases, and the junction held 4 bases outside the gene matches. The CDR3 consists of 15 residues. CDR3 coding DNA: TGCGCCAGCAGCTTGGCAGGACAGGGGGCCCAGACCCAGTACTTC. The encoded protein is CASSLAGQGAQTQYF.

The V gene is TRBV10-3, the J gene TRBJ2-1; 9 positions agree with TRBD2. This CDR3 has 13 amino acids. CDR1 ENHRY and CDR2 SYGVKD come from the germline V gene. Germline trimming cut 3 bases from V and 7 bases from J; bases unmatched to any gene: 1. The CDR3 nucleotides are TGTGCCATCAGTGAAGCGGGAGGAAATGAGCAGTTCTTC. It encodes CAISEAGGNEQFF.

The chain recombines TRBV5-1 with TRBJ2-5, with 12 nucleotides matching TRBD2. Trimming took 3 bases from V and 3 from J; bases not matched to a gene: 9. CDR3 length: 17 residues. Per germline, CDR1 SGHRS and CDR2 YFSETQ. The CDR3 sequence is CASSYQSSGGAKETQYF. The CDR3, as DNA: TGCGCCAGCAGCTACCAATCTAGCGGGGGGGCAAAAGAGACCCAGTACTTC.

Notes on this clonotype: A read error may produce the germline difference seen at one junction end. The J gene is TRBJ2-1, the V gene TRBV29-1; TRBD2 matches 13 bases. This CDR3 is built from 15 residues. Germline CDR1 reads SQVTM; CDR2 reads ANQGSEA. This chain's CDR3 is CSVEGGLAGDDEQSF. Written as DNA, the CDR3 is TGCAGCGTTGAAGGCGGACTAGCGGGGGATGATGAGCAGTCCTTC.

This clonotype was found a few times. The CDR3 region has the DNA TGTGCCAGCAGCTGGGTTGGACAGACCTACGAGCAGTACTTC. Translating it yields CASSWVGQTYEQYF. The chain is built from TRBV5-6 and TRBJ2-7; possibly TRBD1 for D (6 bases). The CDR3 is 14 amino acids. Trimming removed 3 bases at V and 2 bases at J, with 12 bases between. The germline CDR1 and CDR2 sequences are SGHDT and YYEEEE.